In its sample, the clone carrying this TCR beta chain was seen a few times. The sample belongs to a study of blood T cells in healthy people across ages. This CDR3 region has 13 residues. The J segment lost 3 bases and the V segment lost 7 bases, leaving 5 bases of the junction unmatched. Germline V gene data show CDR1 as SNHLY and CDR2 as FYNNEI. A sample-barcoded 5' primer and a J-beta primer mix were used in a second PCR of roughly 7 to 11 cycles. In TCRdb, the 5' RACE reads were re-called with MiXCR into one record per CDR3 protein. Here the sample spans around 900,000 distinct CDR3 sequences, roughly half being singletons.

The sequence was collected from a woman between 55 and 75 years old in good health. What was sequenced was blood. The V call is TRBV2, the J call TRBJ2-7; 8 bases align to TRBD1. CDR3 DNA sequence: TGTGCCAGCAAGACAGGGGACAACTACGAGCAGTACTTC. It encodes CASKTGDNYEQYF.